Each of the 4 T cell receptor beta chains below was sequenced from the same sample in a study of control samples from healthy donors and cancer patients. The protocol was immunoSEQ multiplex PCR, while the TCRdb copy is restricted to in-frame clones and leaves out a portion. This table has some 120,000 clones, approximately 94% appearing once. The sequencing input was PBMCs. Every receptor here comes from a man between 50 and 59 years old with head and neck cancer.

The V gene is TRBV9, the J gene TRBJ1-1, with D possibly matching TRBD1 (5 bases). Looked up from germline, CDR1 is SGDLS and CDR2 is YYNGEE. The CDR3 extends over 12 amino acids. Trimming took off 4 bases at V and 10 bases at J, with 14 bases between the two ends. CDR3 amino acids: CASSPPGRTAFF. For the CDR3, the DNA is TGTGCCAGCAGCCCCCCGGGGCGAACAGCTTTCTTT. Full variable domain (outside the CDR3, taken from reference TRBV9 and TRBJ1-1): DSGVTQTPKHLITATGQRVTLRCSPRSGDLSVYWYQQSLDQGLQFLIQYYNGEERAKGNILERFSAQQFPDLHSELNLSSLELGDSALYFCASSPPGRTAFFGQGTRLTVV.

This clone has a single count. This chain connects TRBV7-9 to TRBJ1-4; possible D gene TRBD1, 5 bases. This CDR3 comprises 15 residues. The V and J ends lost 3 bases and 3 bases respectively, with 11 bases between them. Per germline, CDR1 SEHNR and CDR2 FQNEAQ (reference sequence). The CDR3: CASSFRDAPNEKLFF. The CDR3 DNA follows: TGTGCCAGCAGCTTCCGGGACGCACCTAATGAAAAACTGTTTTTT.

The V gene is TRBV15, the J gene TRBJ1-2; possibly TRBD1 for D (5 bases). The CDR3 is made up of 15 amino acids. Per germline, CDR1 LNHNV and CDR2 YYDKDF (reference sequence). V gave up 1 base and J gave up 6 bases, with 15 bases separating them. CDR3 sequence: CATSRGSRAGNGYTF. The CDR3, as DNA: TGTGCCACCAGCAGAGGATCTAGGGCAGGGAATGGCTACACCTTC.

The chain recombines TRBV4-1 with TRBJ2-5; 8 bases line up with TRBD2. With V trimmed by 2 bases and J by 2 bases, 4 bases remained unmatched. CDR1 MGHRA and CDR2 YSYEKL come from the germline V gene. The CDR3 covers 15 residues. CDR3 sequence (DNA): TGCGCCAGCAGCCAATATGAGCGGGGGCAAGAGACCCAGTACTTC. This encodes CASSQYERGQETQYF.